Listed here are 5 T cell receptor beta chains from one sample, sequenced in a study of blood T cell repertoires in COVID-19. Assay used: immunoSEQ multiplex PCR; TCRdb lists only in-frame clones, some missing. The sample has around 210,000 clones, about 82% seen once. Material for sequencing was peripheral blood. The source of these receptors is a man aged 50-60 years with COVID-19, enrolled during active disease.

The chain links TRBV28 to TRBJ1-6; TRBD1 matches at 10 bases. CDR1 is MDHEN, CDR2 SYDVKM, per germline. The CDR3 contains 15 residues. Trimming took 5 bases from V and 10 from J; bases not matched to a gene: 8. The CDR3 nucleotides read TGTGCCAGCAGTAACCGGGACAGGGGATTCTCACCCCTCCACTTT. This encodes CASSNRDRGFSPLHF.

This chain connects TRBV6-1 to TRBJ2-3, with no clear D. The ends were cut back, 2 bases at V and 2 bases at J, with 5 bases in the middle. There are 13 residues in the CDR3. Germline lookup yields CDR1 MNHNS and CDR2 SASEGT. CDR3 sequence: CASSEYITDTQYF. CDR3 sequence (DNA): TGTGCCAGCAGTGAATATATCACAGATACGCAGTATTTT.

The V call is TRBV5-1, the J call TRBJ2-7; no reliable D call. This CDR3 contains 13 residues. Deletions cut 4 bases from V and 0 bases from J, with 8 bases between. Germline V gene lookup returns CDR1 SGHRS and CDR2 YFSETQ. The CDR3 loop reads CASSPLGSYEQYF. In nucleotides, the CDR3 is TGCGCCAGCAGCCCTCTCGGCTCCTACGAGCAGTACTTC.

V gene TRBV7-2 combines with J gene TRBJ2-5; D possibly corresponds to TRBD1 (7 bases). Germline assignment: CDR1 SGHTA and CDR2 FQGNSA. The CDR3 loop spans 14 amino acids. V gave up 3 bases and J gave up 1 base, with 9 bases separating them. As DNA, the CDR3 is TGTGCCAGCAGCTTGCAGGGGGGCCAAGAGACCCAGTACTTC. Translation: CASSLQGGQETQYF. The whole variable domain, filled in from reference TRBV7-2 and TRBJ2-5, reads GAGVSQSPSNKVTEKGKDVELRCDPISGHTALYWYRQSLGQGLEFLIYFQGNSAPDKSGLPSDRFSAERTGGSVSTLTIQRTQQEDSAVYLCASSLQGGQETQYFGPGTRLLVL.

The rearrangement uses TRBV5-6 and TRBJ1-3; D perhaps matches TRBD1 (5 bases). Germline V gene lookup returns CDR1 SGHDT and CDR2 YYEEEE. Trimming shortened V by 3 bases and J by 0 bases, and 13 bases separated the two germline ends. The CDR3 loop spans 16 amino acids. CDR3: CASSYPRAGSGNTIYF. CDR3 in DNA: TGTGCCAGCAGCTACCCCAGGGCAGGCTCTGGAAACACCATATATTTT.